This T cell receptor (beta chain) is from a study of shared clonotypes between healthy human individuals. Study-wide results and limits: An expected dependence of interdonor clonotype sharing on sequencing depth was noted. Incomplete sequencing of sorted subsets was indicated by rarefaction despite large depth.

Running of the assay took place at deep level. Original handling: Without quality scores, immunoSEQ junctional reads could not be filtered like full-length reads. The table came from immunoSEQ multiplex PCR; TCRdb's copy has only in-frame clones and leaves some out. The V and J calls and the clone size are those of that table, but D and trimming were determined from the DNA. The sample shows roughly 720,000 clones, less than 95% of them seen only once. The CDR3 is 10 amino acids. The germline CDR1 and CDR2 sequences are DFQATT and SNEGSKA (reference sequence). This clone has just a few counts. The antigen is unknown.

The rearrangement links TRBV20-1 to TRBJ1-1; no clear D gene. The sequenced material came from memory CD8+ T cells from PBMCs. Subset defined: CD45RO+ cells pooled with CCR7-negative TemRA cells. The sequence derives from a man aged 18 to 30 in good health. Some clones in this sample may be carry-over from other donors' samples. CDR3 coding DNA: TGCAGCCCAGTGGGAGCTGAAGCTTTCTTT. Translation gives CSPVGAEAFF.